This is a list of T cell receptor beta chains from one sample in a study of blood T cell repertoires in COVID-19. Data came from immunoSEQ multiplex PCR; TCRdb stores just in-frame clones and leaves some out. The profile shows roughly 330,000 clones, over 80% of them singletons. Sequences were obtained from peripheral blood. The receptors originated from a man aged 25-45 years with COVID-19, enrolled during active disease. The CDR3 runs from the conserved cysteine through the conserved F or W. D genes are given only for firm matches. Clone size, where shown, is once, few, many, or a class for clones that have expanded.

v_call: TRBV5-1
j_call: TRBJ2-3
clone_size: -
d_call: TRBD1
cdr3_aa: CASSHGTVSSTDTQYF
cdr3_nt: TGCGCCAGCAGCCACGGGACAGTCTCTAGCACAGATACGCAGTATTTT

v_call: TRBV2
j_call: TRBJ2-1
clone_size: -
d_call: TRBD2
cdr3_aa: CASSRRPGLASLEGFF
cdr3_nt: TGTGCCAGCAGCCGGAGACCGGGACTAGCGTCCCTAGAAGGGTTCTTC

v_call: TRBV27
j_call: TRBJ1-2
clone_size: -
d_call: -
cdr3_aa: CASSFRSGGLAYGYTF
cdr3_nt: TGTGCCAGCAGTTTTCGGTCGGGAGGGCTCGCCTATGGCTACACCTTC

v_call: TRBV14
j_call: TRBJ2-7
clone_size: -
d_call: -
cdr3_aa: CASSQQNRATIPYEQYF
cdr3_nt: TGTGCCAGCAGCCAGCAAAACAGGGCCACCATCCCCTACGAGCAGTACTTC

v_call: TRBV7-9
j_call: TRBJ2-1
clone_size: -
d_call: TRBD1
cdr3_aa: CASSFGQETYNEQFF
cdr3_nt: TGTGCCAGCAGCTTCGGACAGGAGACCTACAATGAGCAGTTCTTC

v_call: TRBV19
j_call: TRBJ1-2
clone_size: once
d_call: TRBD1
cdr3_aa: CASRGQASNYGYTF
cdr3_nt: TGTGCCAGTAGGGGACAGGCATCTAACTATGGCTACACCTTC

v_call: TRBV27
j_call: TRBJ2-7
clone_size: -
d_call: TRBD1
cdr3_aa: CASTTEGDRGPCTYEQYF
cdr3_nt: TGTGCCAGCACCACAGAGGGGGACAGGGGGCCCTGCACCTACGAGCAGTACTTC

v_call: TRBV9
j_call: TRBJ2-1
clone_size: -
d_call: TRBD1
cdr3_aa: CASSFHSGTGNEQFF
cdr3_nt: TGTGCCAGCAGCTTCCACTCCGGGACAGGGAATGAGCAGTTCTTC

v_call: TRBV15
j_call: TRBJ1-1
clone_size: -
d_call: TRBD1
cdr3_aa: CATSRGGTGILNTEAFF
cdr3_nt: TGTGCCACCAGCCGCGGGGGGACAGGGATATTGAACACTGAAGCTTTCTTT

v_call: TRBV7-9
j_call: TRBJ2-5
clone_size: -
d_call: -
cdr3_aa: CASSSSPTAQETQYF
cdr3_nt: TGTGCCAGCAGTTCCTCCCCGACAGCCCAAGAGACCCAGTACTTC

v_call: TRBV6-5
j_call: TRBJ2-5
clone_size: -
d_call: -
cdr3_aa: CASMDSQETQYF
cdr3_nt: TGTGCCAGCATGGACAGCCAAGAGACCCAGTACTTC

v_call: TRBV10-3
j_call: TRBJ2-7
clone_size: once
d_call: TRBD2
cdr3_aa: CAISITSGSNHLDEQYF
cdr3_nt: TGTGCCATCAGTATAACTAGCGGGTCAAACCACCTCGACGAGCAGTACTTC

v_call: TRBV7-9
j_call: TRBJ2-7
clone_size: -
d_call: TRBD1
cdr3_aa: CASSIRTGDAYEQYF
cdr3_nt: TGTGCCAGCAGCATTCGGACAGGGGACGCCTACGAGCAGTACTTC

v_call: TRBV25-1
j_call: TRBJ2-7
clone_size: -
d_call: -
cdr3_aa: CASSATGSSYEQYF
cdr3_nt: TGTGCCAGCAGTGCGACAGGCAGCTCCTACGAGCAGTACTTC

v_call: TRBV18
j_call: TRBJ2-7
clone_size: -
d_call: TRBD1
cdr3_aa: CASSPPGGLSYEQYF
cdr3_nt: TGTGCCAGCTCACCACCAGGGGGCCTCTCCTACGAGCAGTACTTC

v_call: TRBV5-1
j_call: TRBJ1-5
clone_size: once
d_call: -
cdr3_aa: CASSLGAGNQPQHF
cdr3_nt: TGCGCCAGCAGCTTGGGGGCGGGGAATCAGCCCCAGCATTTT

v_call: TRBV12-3/TRBV12-4
j_call: TRBJ2-1
clone_size: -
d_call: -
cdr3_aa: CASGRGPEQFF
cdr3_nt: TGTGCCAGCGGTAGGGGCCCTGAGCAGTTCTTC

v_call: TRBV7-9
j_call: TRBJ2-3
clone_size: -
d_call: TRBD1
cdr3_aa: CASSTGTGMTDTQYF
cdr3_nt: TGTGCCAGCAGCACCGGGACAGGGATGACAGATACGCAGTATTTT

v_call: TRBV7-9
j_call: TRBJ2-1
clone_size: few
d_call: -
cdr3_aa: CASSLVAVGRNEQFF
cdr3_nt: TGTGCCAGCAGCTTAGTAGCGGTGGGGCGGAATGAGCAGTTCTTC

v_call: TRBV7-2
j_call: TRBJ1-5
clone_size: -
d_call: -
cdr3_aa: CASNLQSGGQPQHF
cdr3_nt: TGTGCCAGCAACTTACAAAGCGGCGGTCAGCCCCAGCATTTT

v_call: TRBV28
j_call: TRBJ1-5
clone_size: once
d_call: TRBD1
cdr3_aa: CASSGGQGNQPQHF
cdr3_nt: TGTGCCAGCAGTGGGGGACAGGGAAATCAGCCCCAGCATTTT

v_call: TRBV5-1
j_call: TRBJ2-3
clone_size: -
d_call: TRBD1
cdr3_aa: CASSKPAGTGRTDTQYF
cdr3_nt: TGCGCCAGCAGCAAACCAGCCGGGACAGGTCGGACAGATACGCAGTATTTT

v_call: TRBV20-1
j_call: TRBJ2-7
clone_size: -
d_call: -
cdr3_aa: CSAKSPSEQYF
cdr3_nt: TGCAGTGCGAAGTCTCCAAGCGAACAGTACTTC

v_call: TRBV3-1/TRBV3-2
j_call: TRBJ2-1
clone_size: -
d_call: TRBD2
cdr3_aa: CASSQGTSGGRNEQFF
cdr3_nt: TGTGCCAGCAGCCAAGGGACTAGCGGGGGTCGGAATGAGCAGTTCTTC

v_call: TRBV29-1
j_call: TRBJ1-2
clone_size: once
d_call: -
cdr3_aa: CSVSGLGAVGYGYTF
cdr3_nt: TGCAGCGTCAGTGGGCTGGGGGCTGTAGGCTATGGCTACACCTTC

v_call: TRBV5-1
j_call: TRBJ2-3
clone_size: -
d_call: TRBD2
cdr3_aa: CASSFTSGGADTQYF
cdr3_nt: TGCGCCAGCAGCTTCACTAGCGGGGGGGCAGATACGCAGTATTTT

v_call: TRBV10-3
j_call: TRBJ2-1
clone_size: -
d_call: -
cdr3_aa: CASSDRDGVQFF
cdr3_nt: TGTGCCTCCTCGGACAGAGACGGGGTGCAGTTCTTC

v_call: TRBV5-4
j_call: TRBJ2-7
clone_size: few
d_call: -
cdr3_aa: CASSLITSYEQYF
cdr3_nt: TGTGCCAGCAGCTTGATTACTAGCTACGAGCAGTACTTC

v_call: TRBV6-2/TRBV6-3
j_call: TRBJ1-5
clone_size: once
d_call: -
cdr3_aa: CASSLRGENNQPQHF
cdr3_nt: TGTGCCAGCAGTCTCCGAGGAGAGAACAATCAGCCCCAGCATTTT

v_call: TRBV7-2
j_call: TRBJ2-1
clone_size: once
d_call: TRBD2
cdr3_aa: CASSLAGLAGGRKQFF
cdr3_nt: TGTGCCAGCAGCTTAGCCGGACTAGCGGGGGGCCGAAAGCAGTTCTTC

v_call: TRBV7-8
j_call: TRBJ2-3
clone_size: -
d_call: TRBD2
cdr3_aa: CASARRRRGGTDTQYF
cdr3_nt: TGTGCCAGCGCCCGCCGTAGGCGGGGGGGCACAGATACGCAGTATTTT

v_call: TRBV5-1
j_call: TRBJ2-2
clone_size: -
d_call: TRBD1
cdr3_aa: CASSLRQGGTGELFF
cdr3_nt: TGCGCCAGCAGCTTGCGACAGGGGGGCACCGGGGAGCTGTTTTTT

v_call: TRBV24-1
j_call: TRBJ1-2
clone_size: once
d_call: -
cdr3_aa: CATSGSGMGGYTF
cdr3_nt: TGTGCCACCAGTGGGTCCGGGATGGGAGGCTACACCTTC

v_call: TRBV9
j_call: TRBJ1-1
clone_size: -
d_call: -
cdr3_aa: CASSSNPGGEAFF
cdr3_nt: TGTGCCAGCAGCTCAAACCCCGGGGGTGAAGCTTTCTTT

v_call: TRBV7-9
j_call: TRBJ2-3
clone_size: -
d_call: -
cdr3_aa: CASSLVALRLAGLDTQYF
cdr3_nt: TGTGCCAGCAGCTTAGTGGCCCTCCGACTGGCGGGACTAGATACGCAGTATTTT

v_call: TRBV5-1
j_call: TRBJ2-5
clone_size: -
d_call: TRBD2
cdr3_aa: CASNSGTTQETQYF
cdr3_nt: TGCGCCAGCAACTCAGGGACTACCCAAGAGACCCAGTACTTC

v_call: TRBV30
j_call: TRBJ1-4
clone_size: -
d_call: -
cdr3_aa: CAWSREGTTPYIATNEKLFF
cdr3_nt: TGTGCCTGGAGCAGAGAGGGGACAACCCCCTACATCGCAACTAATGAAAAACTGTTTTTT

v_call: TRBV5-1
j_call: TRBJ1-6
clone_size: -
d_call: TRBD1
cdr3_aa: CASSGTTTGQQYSPLHF
cdr3_nt: TGCGCCAGCAGCGGGACGACCACGGGACAGCAGTATTCACCCCTCCACTTT

v_call: TRBV2
j_call: TRBJ2-1
clone_size: many
d_call: TRBD1
cdr3_aa: CASIIGQGYNEQFF
cdr3_nt: TGTGCCAGCATAATCGGACAGGGGTACAATGAGCAGTTCTTC

v_call: TRBV7-2
j_call: TRBJ1-1
clone_size: -
d_call: -
cdr3_aa: CASSWVTRPHEAFF
cdr3_nt: TGTGCCAGCAGCTGGGTGACACGGCCTCATGAAGCTTTCTTT

v_call: TRBV29-1
j_call: TRBJ1-5
clone_size: -
d_call: TRBD1
cdr3_aa: CSGGQGVGQPQHF
cdr3_nt: TGCAGCGGAGGACAGGGGGTTGGACAGCCCCAGCATTTT

v_call: TRBV12-3/TRBV12-4
j_call: TRBJ2-3
clone_size: -
d_call: -
cdr3_aa: CASTKLRTDTQYF
cdr3_nt: TGTGCCAGCACCAAACTACGCACAGATACGCAGTATTTT

v_call: TRBV7-2
j_call: TRBJ2-4
clone_size: -
d_call: TRBD1
cdr3_aa: CASSPRTGKNIQYF
cdr3_nt: TGTGCCAGCAGCCCCCGGACAGGAAAAAACATTCAGTACTTC

v_call: TRBV19
j_call: TRBJ1-6
clone_size: -
d_call: -
cdr3_aa: CASRAESLRGNSPLHF
cdr3_nt: TGTGCCAGTAGGGCCGAATCGCTTCGGGGAAATTCACCCCTCCACTTT

v_call: TRBV6-5
j_call: TRBJ2-5
clone_size: -
d_call: TRBD1
cdr3_aa: CASSYVTGTGEETQYF
cdr3_nt: TGTGCCAGCAGTTACGTCACCGGGACAGGGGAAGAGACCCAGTACTTC

v_call: TRBV19
j_call: TRBJ2-3
clone_size: -
d_call: TRBD1
cdr3_aa: CASSIASDRGGTDTQYF
cdr3_nt: TGTGCCAGTAGTATAGCCTCCGACAGGGGAGGCACAGATACGCAGTATTTT

v_call: TRBV7-3
j_call: TRBJ2-5
clone_size: -
d_call: -
cdr3_aa: CASSLSGQETQYF
cdr3_nt: TGTGCCAGCAGCTTAAGCGGGCAAGAGACCCAGTACTTC